A selection of T cell receptor beta chains follows, all from one sample in a study of T-cell reconstitution after alpha-beta-depleted transplantation in children. TCRdb passed the PCR reads through MiXCR, listing each CDR3 protein once. The sample records more than 500,000 distinct CDR3 sequences, about an eighth being singletons. This specimen was PBMCs, mostly from graft donor cells, taken 180 days after TCRalphabeta/CD19-depleted stem cell transplant. The receptors shown here come from a female patient aged 2-15 years who had a stem cell transplant for aplastic anemia, so the T cells may come from the graft donor. Each CDR3 is given with its conserved first and last residue. A D gene is named only where the DNA matches it firmly. The size field is filled for only some rows; it gives once, few, many or a size class.

J: TRBJ2-7; D: TRBD1; size: many; V: TRBV29-1; DNA: TGCAGCGTTGTGGGGACAGGGACCTCCTACGAGCAGTACTTC; CDR3: CSVVGTGTSYEQYF
J: TRBJ2-7; D: NA; size: few; V: TRBV9; DNA: TGTGCCAGCAGCGTAGACAGCCAATCCTACGAGCAGTACTTC; CDR3: CASSVDSQSYEQYF
J: TRBJ2-1; D: NA; size: many; V: TRBV4-3; DNA: TGCGCCAGCAGCCAAGTCGGAAGCGACCACTACAATGAGCAGTTCTTC; CDR3: CASSQVGSDHYNEQFF
J: TRBJ1-1; D: NA; size: NA; V: TRBV3-1; DNA: TGTGCCAGCAGCCAAGAGCTGGGGGCGGGCCGGGCTTTCTTT; CDR3: CASSQELGAGRAFF
J: TRBJ2-1; D: NA; size: many; V: TRBV12-3/TRBV12-4; DNA: TGTGCCAGCAGTTTAGGATCCGTGGTCTTC; CDR3: CASSLGSVVF
J: TRBJ1-1; D: NA; size: NA; V: TRBV7-8; DNA: TGTGCCAGCAGCTTAGAGAGAGGGAACACTGAAGCTTTCTTT; CDR3: CASSLERGNTEAFF
J: TRBJ2-7; D: TRBD2; size: NA; V: TRBV4-1; DNA: TGCGCCAGCAGCCAAGCAGGCGGGAGAATTTACGAGCAGTACTTC; CDR3: CASSQAGGRIYEQYF
J: TRBJ1-2; D: NA; size: few; V: TRBV9; DNA: TGTGCCAGCAGCGTAGAAGGGGGTGGGGCAGACTATGGCTACACCTTC; CDR3: CASSVEGGGADYGYTF
J: TRBJ2-5; D: NA; size: NA; V: TRBV11-2; DNA: TGTGCCAGCAGCTTAGATGGGGTAGCGGCTTGGCATGAGACCCAGTACTTC; CDR3: CASSLDGVAAWHETQYF
J: TRBJ1-1; D: NA; size: many; V: TRBV25-1; DNA: TGTGCCAGCAGTGGATACGTTCTGGGGGGAACTGAAGCTTTCTTT; CDR3: CASSGYVLGGTEAFF
J: TRBJ2-3; D: TRBD2; size: few; V: TRBV9; DNA: TGTGCCAGCAGCGTAGGGGGGACTAGCGGGATCACAGATACGCAGTATTTT; CDR3: CASSVGGTSGITDTQYF
J: TRBJ2-7; D: TRBD2; size: few; V: TRBV20-1; DNA: TGCAGTGCTAACCCTCCCAACAATCTGGCGGGAGGCTCCTACGAGCAGTACTTC; CDR3: CSANPPNNLAGGSYEQYF
J: TRBJ2-3; D: NA; size: few; V: TRBV20-1; DNA: TGCAGTGACCAGTTGACTAGCACAGATACGCAGTATTTT; CDR3: CSDQLTSTDTQYF
J: TRBJ1-1; D: TRBD1; size: NA; V: TRBV12-3/TRBV12-4; DNA: TGTGCCAGCAGTTTTGGGACAGCGAACACTGAAGCTTTCTTT; CDR3: CASSFGTANTEAFF
J: TRBJ1-4; D: NA; size: NA; V: TRBV19; DNA: TGTGCCAGTAGGACTACCCCCGGGACATCTAATGAAAAACTGTTTTTT; CDR3: CASRTTPGTSNEKLFF
J: TRBJ1-5; D: NA; size: few; V: TRBV4-3; DNA: TGCGCCAGCAGCCAAGATCCCAGGGCTGATCAGCCCCAGCATTTT; CDR3: CASSQDPRADQPQHF
J: TRBJ2-5; D: NA; size: NA; V: TRBV7-2; DNA: TGTGCCAGCAGCTCCAACGGGGGAGGGGGGGTTCGAGAGACCCAGTACTTC; CDR3: CASSSNGGGGVRETQYF
J: TRBJ2-3; D: TRBD2; size: NA; V: TRBV4-1; DNA: TGCGCCAGCAGCCAAGTAATAACTAGCGGGGGGGATACGCAGTATTTT; CDR3: CASSQVITSGGDTQYF
J: TRBJ1-5; D: NA; size: few; V: TRBV18; DNA: TGTGCCAGCTCACCACAAGAAACAGGGTACAATCAGCCCCAGCATTTT; CDR3: CASSPQETGYNQPQHF
J: TRBJ2-7; D: NA; size: few; V: TRBV7-2; DNA: TGTGCCAGCAGCTTGAAGACCTACGAGCAGTACTTC; CDR3: CASSLKTYEQYF
J: TRBJ1-5; D: NA; size: many; V: TRBV20-1; DNA: TGCAGTGCTAGAGAAGGTGCTGCGGGGCAGCCCCAGCATTTT; CDR3: CSAREGAAGQPQHF
J: TRBJ2-3; D: TRBD2; size: NA; V: TRBV20-1; DNA: TGCAGTGCTAGAGATGGAGTAGCGGGAGAAGGGACGCAGTATTTT; CDR3: CSARDGVAGEGTQYF
J: TRBJ2-1; D: TRBD2; size: few; V: TRBV9; DNA: TGTGCCAGCAGCAACCCCATAGCGGGAGGATACAATGAGCAGTTCTTC; CDR3: CASSNPIAGGYNEQFF
J: TRBJ2-4; D: TRBD2; size: NA; V: TRBV5-4; DNA: TGTGCCAGCAGCCCCGGGACTAGTATGAACATTCAGTACTTC; CDR3: CASSPGTSMNIQYF
J: TRBJ2-7; D: NA; size: NA; V: TRBV7-2; DNA: TGTGCCAGCAGCTTAGCTATTCAGTTCACCTACGAGCAGTACTTC; CDR3: CASSLAIQFTYEQYF
J: TRBJ2-1; D: TRBD2; size: few; V: TRBV7-2; DNA: TGTGCCAGCAGCTTTAGGATCCAGCGGGAGTCCTACAATGAGCAGTTCTTC; CDR3: CASSFRIQRESYNEQFF
J: TRBJ2-7; D: NA; size: few; V: TRBV27; DNA: TGTGCCAGCAGTTTACATGCGGGGAAATCCTACGAGCAGTACTTC; CDR3: CASSLHAGKSYEQYF
J: TRBJ1-2; D: TRBD1; size: few; V: TRBV27; DNA: TGTGCCAGCAGTAGGTGGACAGGGGCGGGCTACACCTTC; CDR3: CASSRWTGAGYTF
J: TRBJ2-7; D: NA; size: NA; V: TRBV20-1; DNA: TGCAGTGCTAGGCGACCCGGGAGAATCAACCACGAGCAGTACTTC; CDR3: CSARRPGRINHEQYF
J: TRBJ2-1; D: TRBD2; size: few; V: TRBV5-1; DNA: TGCGCCAGCAGCCCCCAAAAGACTAGCGGGAGGGTCGATGAGCAGTTCTTC; CDR3: CASSPQKTSGRVDEQFF
J: TRBJ1-5; D: NA; size: many; V: TRBV6-5; DNA: TGTGCCAGCAGTTTAGGACTCCCGGGACGGACTAATCAGCCCCAGCATTTT; CDR3: CASSLGLPGRTNQPQHF
J: TRBJ2-2; D: TRBD2; size: NA; V: TRBV4-3; DNA: TGCGCCAGCAGCCCGTCTTTGAGCGGGAGAAGGGCCGGGGAGCTGTTTTTT; CDR3: CASSPSLSGRRAGELFF
J: TRBJ2-7; D: TRBD2; size: many; V: TRBV13; DNA: TGTGCCAGCAGCCGACTAGCGGGAGGGCGTGAGCAGTACTTC; CDR3: CASSRLAGGREQYF
J: TRBJ2-1; D: TRBD2; size: many; V: TRBV28; DNA: TGTGCCAGCAGGTACGCCTATGCGGGAGCCCCAAGCTCCTACAATGAGCAGTTCTTC; CDR3: CASRYAYAGAPSSYNEQFF
J: TRBJ2-7; D: NA; size: few; V: TRBV28; DNA: TGTGCCAGCACCACAAATCGACACCTACGGACCGAGCAGTACTTC; CDR3: CASTTNRHLRTEQYF
J: TRBJ2-4; D: TRBD2; size: NA; V: TRBV5-6; DNA: TGTGCCAGCAGCAGAGGTGTACTAGCGGGAGGTGTTTTAGCCAAAAACAGTCAGTACTTC; CDR3: CASSRGVLAGGVLAKNSQYF
J: TRBJ2-1; D: TRBD1; size: NA; V: TRBV2; DNA: TGTGCCAGCAGTGAGGGACAGGGGGCCTACAATGAGCAGTTCTTC; CDR3: CASSEGQGAYNEQFF
J: TRBJ2-1; D: NA; size: NA; V: TRBV15; DNA: TGTGCCACCAGCCCCCTTCCCGGGAGCTACTACAATGAGCAGTTCTTC; CDR3: CATSPLPGSYYNEQFF
J: TRBJ2-7; D: TRBD2; size: few; V: TRBV3-1; DNA: TGTGCCAGCAGCCAAGCATCCTCTAGCGGTTACGAGCAGTACTTC; CDR3: CASSQASSSGYEQYF
J: TRBJ2-1; D: NA; size: few; V: TRBV28; DNA: TGTGCCAGCAGTTTGGAGAGGGCCGTCGGGCGGGTCTACAATGAGCAGTTCTTC; CDR3: CASSLERAVGRVYNEQFF
J: TRBJ1-6; D: NA; size: NA; V: TRBV5-1; DNA: TGCGCCAGCAGCTTGGCCCCGCAGAACTTATACAATTCACCCCTCCACTTT; CDR3: CASSLAPQNLYNSPLHF
J: TRBJ2-7; D: TRBD1; size: once; V: TRBV9; DNA: TGTGCCAGCAGCGTATCTGACAGGGTTAGCTCCTACGAGCAGTACTTC; CDR3: CASSVSDRVSSYEQYF
J: TRBJ2-1; D: TRBD2; size: few; V: TRBV28; DNA: TGTGCCAGCAGTTTTCCCCACCGGACTAGCAACAATGAGCAGTTCTTC; CDR3: CASSFPHRTSNNEQFF
J: TRBJ1-1; D: TRBD1; size: NA; V: TRBV12-3/TRBV12-4; DNA: TGTGCCAGCAGTAATTCTAAGGGGGCGGGGAACACTGAAGCTTTCTTT; CDR3: CASSNSKGAGNTEAFF
J: TRBJ2-7; D: NA; size: few; V: TRBV7-2; DNA: TGTGCCAGCAGCGTCACTAGTGATTTCCTGTACTACGAGCAGTACTTC; CDR3: CASSVTSDFLYYEQYF
J: TRBJ1-2; D: NA; size: NA; V: TRBV29-1; DNA: TGCAGCGTTCCGAGGAGGGGGGGGAACTATGGCTACACCTTC; CDR3: CSVPRRGGNYGYTF
J: TRBJ2-1; D: TRBD1; size: few; V: TRBV12-3/TRBV12-4; DNA: TGTGCCAGCAGCCTCAGGGGGAGTGAGCAGTTCTTC; CDR3: CASSLRGSEQFF
J: TRBJ2-5; D: NA; size: many; V: TRBV4-3; DNA: TGCGCCAGCAGCCAAGATGTGGCGGGAATTCTTCGGGAGACCCAGTACTTC; CDR3: CASSQDVAGILRETQYF
J: TRBJ2-3; D: NA; size: NA; V: TRBV12-3/TRBV12-4; DNA: TGTGCCAGCAGGTCCAATGAGGATCAAGCCCCTTATTTT; CDR3: CASRSNEDQAPYF
J: TRBJ1-1; D: NA; size: few; V: TRBV6-6; DNA: TGTGCCAGCAGTTACAGAGGGGTCACTGAAGCTTTCTTT; CDR3: CASSYRGVTEAFF